The 27 T cell receptor beta chains below were found in one sample sequenced in a study of blood T cell repertoires in COVID-19. Some clones are missing from TCRdb's copy, which holds only in-frame ones; the method was immunoSEQ multiplex PCR. Here the sample spans 75,000 to 85,000 clones, 75% to 90% being singletons. Material: peripheral blood. These receptors were collected from a human donor in a cohort sampled during active COVID-19.

CDR3 sequence: CATSVRTGGNNEQFF. The CDR3 DNA sequence: TGTGCCACCAGTGTCCGGACAGGGGGGAACAATGAGCAGTTCTTC. The V and J genes are TRBV24-1 and TRBJ2-1, with 10 nucleotides matching TRBD1. V trimming: 5 bases; J trimming: 5 bases; junction bases outside the gene matches: 5. The CDR3 has 15 residues. Per germline, CDR1 KGHDR and CDR2 SFDVKD.

CDR3 DNA sequence: TGTGCCAGCAGCGTAATAGCGGGAGAAGTCGAGCAGTACTTC. It encodes CASSVIAGEVEQYF. This chain connects TRBV9 to TRBJ2-7, with TRBD2 identical over 9 bases. In germline, CDR1 is SGDLS, CDR2 YYNGEE. This CDR3 has 14 amino acids. The V and J ends lost 1 base and 6 bases, in that order; junction bases with no gene match: 5.

V usage is TRBV28 and J usage is TRBJ1-4; 8 nucleotides line up with TRBD1. This CDR3 is 13 amino acids long. The junction had 5 bases not matched to a gene; V was cut back by 6 bases and J by 8 bases. Germline V gene sequence: CDR1 MDHEN, CDR2 SYDVKM. CDR3: CASRTGAYEKLFF. CDR3 nucleotides: TGTGCCAGCAGGACAGGGGCTTACGAAAAACTGTTTTTT.

The chain employs TRBV6-5 and TRBJ2-7, with D perhaps TRBD2 (5 bases). The V end was cut by 6 bases, the J end by 0 bases, with 12 bases between. The CDR3 loop spans 14 amino acids. From germline, CDR1 is MNHEY and CDR2 SVGAGI. The CDR3 region is CASRSLGNSYEQYF. The CDR3 DNA reads TGTGCCAGCAGGTCACTAGGGAACTCCTACGAGCAGTACTTC.

Only one count was recorded for this clone. The chain is built from TRBV28 and TRBJ2-2; a weak D match, TRBD2 (5 bases). The V end lost 6 bases, the J end lost 3 bases, and 8 bases lay between the germline ends. Germline V gives CDR1 MDHEN, CDR2 SYDVKM. This CDR3 has 13 residues. This CDR3 reads CASRTGYTGELFF. The CDR3 DNA follows: TGTGCCAGCAGGACGGGGTACACCGGGGAGCTGTTTTTT.

The chain has TRBV2 and TRBJ1-2; 9 bases map to TRBD1. Trimming cost V 7 bases and J 2 bases; bases outside gene matches: 11. The germline gives CDR1 SNHLY, CDR2 FYNNEI. CDR3 length: 16 residues. CDR3 loop: CASTTPGQGQNYGYTF. The CDR3 DNA reads TGTGCCAGCACCACACCGGGACAGGGTCAAAACTATGGCTACACCTTC.

This chain joins TRBV11-3 and TRBJ1-6; 10 bases align to TRBD1. The CDR3 has 16 amino acids. V shed 5 bases, J shed 7 bases, and the junction held 8 bases outside the gene matches. The germline V gene encodes CDR1 SGHNT and CDR2 YENEEA. The CDR3 loop reads CASSPFGTGENSPLHF. As DNA, the CDR3 is TGTGCCAGCAGCCCCTTCGGGACAGGGGAGAATTCACCCCTCCACTTT.

The CDR3 coding sequence is TGTGCCAGCAGCCTTGAGCCGGGCACAGATACGCAGTATTTT. This sequence encodes CASSLEPGTDTQYF. The gene calls are TRBV6-5 and TRBJ2-3; no definite D call. Per germline, CDR1 MNHEY and CDR2 SVGAGI. The CDR3 has 14 amino acids. Trimming shortened V by 6 bases and J by 1 base, and 11 bases separated the two germline ends.

This chain connects TRBV5-1 to TRBJ2-1, with 7 nucleotides matching TRBD2. V was clipped by 4 bases and J by 7 bases; unmatched bases: 5. The CDR3 spans 13 residues. The germline V gene has CDR1 SGHRS and CDR2 YFSETQ. DNA for the CDR3: TGCGCCAGCAGCCCGGGGGGATGGAATGAGCAGTTCTTC. This encodes CASSPGGWNEQFF.

The chain recombines TRBV7-2 with TRBJ1-4; D is unclear. Germline-derived CDR1 and CDR2 are SGHTA and FQGNSA. This CDR3 region has 15 residues. The V end was cut by 5 bases, the J end by 8 bases, with 18 bases between. The CDR3 DNA reads TGTGCCAGCAGCCCCCAGACACAGATACGCGAAAAACTGTTTTTT. It is translated as CASSPQTQIREKLFF.

The chain carries TRBV19 and TRBJ2-7; 8 bases agree with TRBD1. V shed 4 bases and J 3 bases; nucleotides not matched to a gene: 5. Germline values: CDR1 LNHDA, CDR2 SQIVND (reference sequence). The CDR3 consists of 14 residues. Here the CDR3 reads CASSRGQAFYEQYF. CDR3 bases: TGTGCCAGTAGTAGGGGACAGGCCTTCTACGAGCAGTACTTC.

This clone has a single count. V is TRBV12-3 or TRBV12-4 and J is TRBJ1-1; D is ambiguous. V was cut by 3 bases and J by 5 bases, with 7 bases left in between. CDR3 length equals 12 residues. The CDR3 DNA follows: TGTGCCAGCAGTTTTACCCAGACTGAAGCTTTCTTT. This sequence encodes CASSFTQTEAFF.

The genes are TRBV6-2 or TRBV6-3 and TRBJ2-1; a possible D gene is TRBD2 (6 bases). Germline V gives CDR1 MNHEY, CDR2 SVGEGT. V was pared by 2 bases and J by 15 bases, with 17 bases between. This CDR3 has 13 residues. CDR3 nucleotides: TGTGCCAGCAGTTACCCCCGGGAGTTCCAAGCGTTCTTC. This codes for CASSYPREFQAFF.

In this sample, this clone turned up a few times. The chain carries TRBV28 and TRBJ1-2; 12 bases fit TRBD1. Germline V gives CDR1 MDHEN, CDR2 SYDVKM. The CDR3 is made up of 15 amino acids. J gave up 7 bases and V 5 bases, and 8 bases lay outside the gene matches. CDR3 amino acids: CASSPGTGGLTGYTF. In nucleotides, the CDR3 is TGTGCCAGCAGTCCCGGGACAGGGGGCCTTACTGGCTACACCTTC.

The CDR3 DNA sequence: TGTGCCAGCGGCGGACAGGGGATTACACAAGAGACCCAGTACTTC. This gives the protein CASGGQGITQETQYF. V gene TRBV7-9 combines with J gene TRBJ2-5; 9 bases fit TRBD1. Per the germline V gene, CDR1 is SEHNR and CDR2 is FQNEAQ (reference sequence). CDR3 size: 15 residues. The V segment lost 8 bases and the J segment 2 bases; nucleotides outside the gene matches: 9. Based on the CDR3 plus reference TRBV7-9 and TRBJ2-5, the full variable domain is DTGVSQNPRHKITKRGQNVTFRCDPISEHNRLYWYRQTLGQGPEFLTYFQNEAQLEKSRLLSDRFSAERPKGSFSTLEIQRTEQGDSAMYLCASGGQGITQETQYFGPGTRLLVL.

The chain joins TRBV15 to TRBJ2-5; 8 bases align to TRBD2. Trimming took 7 bases from V and 1 from J; bases not matched to a gene: 2. The CDR3 is 13 amino acids. The V gene's germline CDR1 is LNHNV and CDR2 YYDKDF (reference sequence). CDR3 amino acids: CATTTSGQETQYF. CDR3 in DNA: TGTGCCACCACAACTAGCGGCCAAGAGACCCAGTACTTC.

The CDR3 reads CASSPGQGIKNEQFF. CDR3 sequence (DNA): TGTGCCAGCAGCCCAGGACAGGGGATCAAAAATGAGCAGTTCTTC. The J gene is TRBJ2-1, the V gene TRBV11-3; 9 bases fit TRBD1. Germline lookup yields CDR1 SGHNT and CDR2 YENEEA. J lost 7 bases, V lost 5 bases, and 9 bases had no gene match. The CDR3 has 15 residues.

The chain couples TRBV7-9 to TRBJ1-3; 7 nucleotides line up with TRBD1. With 2 bases clipped from V and 0 bases from J, the junction kept 4 bases outside the gene matches. Germline V gives CDR1 SEHNR, CDR2 FQNEAQ (reference sequence). CDR3 length equals 16 residues. The DNA for the CDR3 is TGTGCCAGCAGCTTAACCGGGACAGTCTCTGGAAACACCATATATTTT. This gives the protein CASSLTGTVSGNTIYF.

The chain uses TRBV7-9 and TRBJ2-5; D unclear. Trimming took off 1 base at V and 3 bases at J, with 12 bases between the two ends. This CDR3 comprises 15 residues. Looked up from germline, CDR1 is SEHNR and CDR2 is FQNEAQ (reference sequence). In DNA form, the CDR3 reads TGTGCCAGCAGCTTAGGAGTGGCGGCTAAAGAGACCCAGTACTTC. Residues: CASSLGVAAKETQYF. The full variable domain, rest sourced from reference TRBV7-9 and TRBJ2-5, is DTGVSQNPRHKITKRGQNVTFRCDPISEHNRLYWYRQTLGQGPEFLTYFQNEAQLEKSRLLSDRFSAERPKGSFSTLEIQRTEQGDSAMYLCASSLGVAAKETQYFGPGTRLLVL.

This clone was detected once. This chain connects TRBV20-1 to TRBJ2-7; TRBD2 matches 14 bases. The CDR3 sequence is 15 residues long. The V gene end was trimmed by 3 bases and the J gene end by 5 bases; junction bases not matched to a gene: 6. Germline V lookup: CDR1 DFQATT, CDR2 SNEGSKA (reference sequence). This CDR3 reads CSASGRLAGGDEQYF. The CDR3 coding sequence is TGCAGTGCTAGTGGCCGACTAGCGGGAGGGGACGAGCAGTACTTC.

CDR3 bases: TGTGCCAGCAGCTTACCTCTCAGGCCAGGAGGGGCCGGGGAGCTGTTTTTT. Its protein is CASSLPLRPGGAGELFF. The chain uses TRBV7-3 and TRBJ2-2; perhaps TRBD2 as D (6 bases). Germline loops: CDR1 SGHTA, CDR2 FQGTGA. This CDR3 is 17 amino acids long. Deletions cut 2 bases from V and 6 bases from J, with 19 bases between.

CDR3 loop: CASSPEGQGYRTQYF. The CDR3 DNA reads as TGTGCCAGCAGCCCGGAGGGACAGGGGTATAGGACGCAGTATTTT. The chain employs TRBV25-1 and TRBJ2-3; TRBD1 matches at 10 bases. The CDR3 length is 15 residues. Germline CDR1 reads MGHDK; CDR2 reads SYGVNS. V was clipped by 6 bases and J by 9 bases; unmatched bases: 12.

The rearrangement joins TRBV3-1 (or the pseudogene TRBV3-2) to TRBJ2-1, with TRBD2 matching 10 bases. This CDR3 is built from 15 residues. J gave up 5 bases and V 7 bases, and 8 bases lay outside the gene matches. The germline V gene has CDR1 LGHDT and CDR2 YNNKEL (reference sequence). CDR3 in DNA: TGTGCCAGCAATCCGTCTAGCGGGGGAAACAATGAGCAGTTCTTC. It yields the protein CASNPSSGGNNEQFF.

The chain recombines TRBV5-6 with TRBJ2-3, with TRBD1 as a possible D gene (6 bases). The CDR3 length is 14 residues. CDR1 is SGHDT, CDR2 YYEEEE, per germline. V lost 6 bases, J lost 0 bases, and 11 bases lay in between. The CDR3 loop is CASTRGHSTDTQYF. The CDR3 bases are TGTGCCAGCACTAGGGGACATAGCACAGATACGCAGTATTTT.

The V call is TRBV12-5, the J call TRBJ1-4; 9 bases match TRBD1. V was pared by 4 bases and J by 10 bases, with 13 bases of the junction left unmatched. Germline assignment: CDR1 LGHNT and CDR2 FRNRAP. The CDR3 is 16 amino acids. CDR3 bases: TGTGCTAGTGGTTGGACGGGACAGGGAAATTCAGGAAAACTGTTTTTT. Translated: CASGWTGQGNSGKLFF.

DNA for the CDR3: TGCGCCAGCAGCGGAACAGGTGGGAACACTGAAGCTTTCTTT. It specifies CASSGTGGNTEAFF. The chain uses TRBV5-1 and TRBJ1-1, with D tentatively TRBD1 (5 bases). V was clipped by 4 bases and J by 1 base, with 11 bases between them. The germline CDR1 and CDR2 sequences are SGHRS and YFSETQ. This CDR3 spans 14 amino acids.

CDR3 loop: CASSLYGGYGYTF. CDR3 nucleotides: TGTGCCAGCAGTTTATATGGCGGCTATGGCTACACCTTC. The genes are TRBV28 and TRBJ1-2; no clear D. Trimming left V 1 base short and J 4 bases short, with 7 bases between. CDR1 is MDHEN, CDR2 SYDVKM, per germline. The length of the CDR3 is 13 residues.